Below are 20 T cell receptor beta chains sequenced from a single sample in a study of cytomegalovirus exposure and HLA in healthy donors. The primer mix had 60 Vbeta and 13 Jbeta primers. Produced via immunoSEQ multiplex PCR; TCRdb's table is partial and in-frame only. The sample yields tens of thousands of clones, 85% seen once. Sequencing input: PBMCs. The receptors were sampled from a female donor in good health and CMV-seronegative.

The chain uses TRBV5-1 and TRBJ2-7; the match to TRBD1 covers 7 bases. V lost 6 bases, J lost 0 bases, and 9 bases stayed unmatched. The CDR3 is 15 amino acids. Germline CDR1 SGHRS, CDR2 YFSETQ. DNA of the CDR3: TGCGCCAGCACCTGGGGGACAGAGAACTCCTACGAGCAGTACTTC. It specifies CASTWGTENSYEQYF.

This rearrangement joins TRBV5-1 to TRBJ1-4, with 8 nucleotides matching TRBD1. The CDR3 runs 16 residues. The V gene's germline CDR1 is SGHRS and CDR2 YFSETQ. J lost 7 bases, V lost 1 base, and 9 bases had no gene match. The CDR3 nucleotides read TGCGCCAGCAGCTTGCGAGACAGGGGAAGAAGTGAAAAACTGTTTTTT. Amino acids: CASSLRDRGRSEKLFF.

This clone came up once. The identical CDR3 is also encoded by other nucleotide sequences in the sample. The V gene is TRBV5-4, the J gene TRBJ2-5, with 8 bases that match TRBD1. Trimming removed 4 bases from V and 1 base from J; junction bases left unmatched: 3. The germline V gene encodes CDR1 SGHNT and CDR2 YYREEE (reference sequence). This CDR3 region has 14 residues. As DNA, the CDR3 is TGTGCCAGCAGCCGTCAGGGGGCCCAAGAGACCCAGTACTTC. Its translation is CASSRQGAQETQYF.

The chain has TRBV10-3 and TRBJ1-5, with 10 bases matching TRBD1. CDR3 length: 18 amino acids. Germline V gene sequence: CDR1 ENHRY, CDR2 SYGVKD. J lost 4 bases, V lost 0 bases, and 9 bases had no gene match. The CDR3 bases are TGTGCCATCAGTGAGTCGGGACAGGGGATTTTATGGAATCAGCCCCAGCATTTT. It yields the protein CAISESGQGILWNQPQHF.

To note about this clone: This same CDR3 is encoded by further DNA sequences in the sample. The chain uses TRBV7-8 and TRBJ1-5; no clear D gene. With 3 bases removed from V and 5 bases from J, the gap between germline ends came to 8 bases. CDR3 size: 13 residues. The germline V gene has CDR1 SGHVS and CDR2 FQNEAQ. The CDR3: CASSFSQDQPQHF. DNA for the CDR3: TGTGCCAGCAGCTTCTCCCAGGATCAGCCCCAGCATTTT.

The rearrangement uses TRBV30 and TRBJ1-1; TRBD1 is a possible D gene (6 bases). This CDR3 is built from 13 residues. In germline, CDR1 is GTSNPN, CDR2 SVGIG (reference sequence). V was clipped by 2 bases and J by 4 bases, with 11 bases between them. The CDR3 bases are TGTGCCTGGAGTACACAGGGTCCCACTGAAGCTTTCTTT. Protein sequence: CAWSTQGPTEAFF.

This clone was found a few times. The chain joins TRBV19 to TRBJ1-6; 7 bases are a match to TRBD1. The CDR3 consists of 15 residues. Germline CDR1 LNHDA, CDR2 SQIVND (reference sequence). The V gene end was trimmed by 4 bases and the J gene end by 0 bases; junction bases not matched to a gene: 0. CDR3 DNA sequence: TGTGCCAGTAGTACAGGGGGCTCCTATAATTCACCCCTCCACTTT. It translates to CASSTGGSYNSPLHF.

This clone occurred a few times. J is TRBJ2-7 and V is TRBV6-5; 8 positions agree with TRBD1. Germline loops: CDR1 MNHEY, CDR2 SVGAGI. The CDR3 is made up of 13 amino acids. V shed 6 bases, J shed 3 bases, and the junction held 4 bases outside the gene matches. This CDR3 reads CASSRTGIYEQYF. The CDR3 bases are TGTGCCAGCAGCCGGACAGGGATCTACGAGCAGTACTTC.

The CDR3 DNA reads TGCGCCAGCAGCGGAGGGGGCTACGGCGGGGGGGCCCAGTACTTC. Translating it yields CASSGGGYGGGAQYF. The chain joins TRBV5-1 to TRBJ2-5; 9 nucleotides align to TRBD2. The CDR3 sequence is 15 residues long. Germline V gene lookup returns CDR1 SGHRS and CDR2 YFSETQ. V shed 4 bases, J shed 9 bases, and the junction held 13 bases outside the gene matches.

This clone has more than one count but fewer than ten. V and J are TRBV2 and TRBJ1-6, with 8 bases lining up with TRBD1. Germline-derived CDR1 and CDR2 are SNHLY and FYNNEI. V dropped 5 bases and J dropped 7; count of bases not matched to a gene: 7. The CDR3 sequence is 15 residues long. CDR3 region: CASSPTTGGNSPLHF. The CDR3 nucleotides read TGTGCCAGCAGTCCCACCACAGGGGGAAATTCACCCCTCCACTTT.

The V call is TRBV19, the J call TRBJ2-3; 9 nucleotides agree with TRBD2. V trimming: 3 bases; J trimming: 3 bases; junction bases outside the gene matches: 7. The CDR3 is 16 amino acids. The germline gives CDR1 LNHDA, CDR2 SQIVND (reference sequence). This chain's CDR3 is CASSISLAGTTDTQYF. The CDR3 DNA sequence: TGTGCCAGTAGTATCTCCCTAGCGGGAACGACAGATACGCAGTATTTT.

The chain is built from TRBV28 and TRBJ2-7; 10 bases are a match to TRBD2. With V trimmed by 5 bases and J by 1 base, 11 bases remained unmatched. The CDR3 consists of 17 residues. The germline V gene encodes CDR1 MDHEN and CDR2 SYDVKM. CDR3 nucleotide sequence: TGTGCCAGCAGTGCCATATCAAAGGGACTAGCGTCCTACGAGCAGTACTTC. This codes for CASSAISKGLASYEQYF.

The chain has TRBV5-1 and TRBJ1-2; 8 bases match TRBD1. The junction had 12 bases not matched to a gene; V was cut back by 5 bases and J by 6 bases. Germline-derived CDR1 and CDR2 are SGHRS and YFSETQ. The CDR3 has 15 amino acids. In DNA form, the CDR3 reads TGCGCCAGCAGTAAGGACAGGGTTGAAGTCAATGGCTACACCTTC. Translating it yields CASSKDRVEVNGYTF.

The chain uses TRBV6-5 and TRBJ2-7; the D gene is possibly TRBD1 (6 bases). The germline V gene encodes CDR1 MNHEY and CDR2 SVGAGI. Trimming left V 8 bases short and J 9 bases short, with 14 bases between. CDR3 length: 11 amino acids. CDR3 residues: CASGQGNGQYF. CDR3 nucleotides: TGTGCCAGCGGCCAGGGGAATGGGCAGTACTTC.

V usage is TRBV7-2 and J usage is TRBJ1-5, with D possibly being TRBD1 (5 bases). The ends were cut back, 2 bases at V and 7 bases at J, with 12 bases in the middle. The germline V gene has CDR1 SGHTA and CDR2 FQGNSA. The CDR3 is 14 residues long. The CDR3 is CASSLSQGDQPQHF. CDR3 DNA: TGTGCCAGCAGCTTAAGTCAGGGCGACCAGCCCCAGCATTTT. Together with reference TRBV7-2 and TRBJ1-5, the CDR3 gives the full variable domain: GAGVSQSPSNKVTEKGKDVELRCDPISGHTALYWYRQSLGQGLEFLIYFQGNSAPDKSGLPSDRFSAERTGGSVSTLTIQRTQQEDSAVYLCASSLSQGDQPQHFGDGTRLSIL.

This rearrangement joins TRBV25-1 to TRBJ1-1; D gene unclear. The V end was cut by 3 bases, the J end by 0 bases, with 11 bases between. This CDR3 spans 15 amino acids. Germline lookup yields CDR1 MGHDK and CDR2 SYGVNS. As DNA, the CDR3 is TGTGCCAGCAGTGAGACTTTTGGGTTGAACACTGAAGCTTTCTTT. Translating it yields CASSETFGLNTEAFF. The full variable domain, completed using reference TRBV25-1 and TRBJ1-1, is EADIYQTPRYLVIGTGKKITLECSQTMGHDKMYWYQQDPGMELHLIHYSYGVNSTEKGDLSSESTVSRIRTEHFPLTLESARPSHTSQYLCASSETFGLNTEAFFGQGTRLTVV.

The chain recombines TRBV15 with TRBJ1-2, with TRBD1 matching over 9 bases. After removal of 5 bases from V and 3 bases from J, the junction contained 16 bases not matched to a gene. In germline, CDR1 is LNHNV, CDR2 YYDKDF (reference sequence). The CDR3 extends over 18 amino acids. The CDR3 sequence: CATSYNLRDRERDYGYTF. The CDR3 nucleotides read TGTGCCACCAGCTACAACCTCCGGGACAGGGAAAGGGACTATGGCTACACCTTC.

The genes are TRBV4-3 and TRBJ1-1; 8 bases match TRBD1. The junction had 13 bases not matched to a gene; V was cut back by 6 bases and J by 4 bases. The CDR3 contains 16 residues. Looked up from germline, CDR1 is LGHNA and CDR2 is YSLEER. The CDR3: CASRPRVQGAGTEAFF. CDR3 coding DNA: TGCGCCAGCAGGCCAAGAGTTCAGGGGGCGGGCACTGAAGCTTTCTTT.

The CDR3 loop is CASSSDGRTQYF. DNA of the CDR3: TGCGCCAGCAGCTCAGATGGGCGGACCCAGTACTTC. The chain recombines TRBV5-1 with TRBJ2-5; D unresolved. CDR1 is SGHRS and CDR2 is YFSETQ in the germline V gene. Trimming took 3 bases from V and 7 from J, leaving 10 bases between them. CDR3 length: 12 amino acids. The full variable domain, rest sourced from reference TRBV5-1 and TRBJ2-5, is KAGVTQTPRYLIKTRGQQVTLSCSPISGHRSVSWYQQTPGQGLQFLFEYFSETQRNKGNFPGRFSGRQFSNSRSEMNVSTLELGDSALYLCASSSDGRTQYFGPGTRLLVL.

This clone has a handful of counts. The V gene is TRBV4-3, the J gene TRBJ2-7; 8 nucleotides line up with TRBD2. The CDR3 is 15 residues long. Germline V CDR1 and CDR2: LGHNA, YSLEER. With V trimmed by 3 bases and J by 3 bases, 7 bases remained unmatched. The CDR3 region has the DNA TGCGCCAGCAGCCAGCTCCTAAGCGGGAGCTACGAGCAGTACTTC. This codes for CASSQLLSGSYEQYF.